The text below deals with one TCR beta chain. Antigen: not known. The germline V and J ends were trimmed by 2 bases and 6 bases, with 19 bases remaining between them. Germline CDR1 SGHVS, CDR2 FQNEAQ. This CDR3 contains 16 residues. The record originates from a study of cytomegalovirus exposure and HLA in healthy donors. 60 Vbeta and 13 Jbeta primers were used in PCR. Measured with immunoSEQ multiplex PCR; TCRdb has only the in-frame clones, and not every one. Of about 190,000 clones listed, around 82% are singletons. Study observations and caveats: The study recorded about 150 TCR beta chains that were cytomegalovirus-associated. As a later analysis showed, a missense DCLRE1C variant was linked to trimming of TCR beta V- and J-genes. CMV serostatus was the sole immune exposure information available. TCR beta V segments were, for the most part, productive about 87% or about 30% of the time in an earlier analysis.

The clonotype was recovered from a man in his late teens or twenties in good health and CMV-seronegative. Sequenced: PBMCs. The rearrangement links TRBV7-8 to TRBJ1-1; tentatively, D is TRBD1 (6 bases). CDR3 in DNA: TGTGCCAGCAGCTTACGACCACCCCCGGGGGGCCCTGAAGCTTTCTTT. It yields the protein CASSLRPPPGGPEAFF.